This T cell receptor beta chain was documented in a study of memory CD4+ T cells and cytomegalovirus serostatus. Study-wide background: Donors were healthy Belgian adults, about ten CMV seropositive and under 30 seronegative.

V dropped 4 bases and J dropped 7; count of bases not matched to a gene: 7. This CDR3 contains 14 residues. Germline CDR1 reads SNHLY; CDR2 reads FYNNEI. As to this clone: Its specificity is unknown.

Regarding the study as a whole: CMV serostatus prediction reached median AUC roughly 0.95, or 0.91 with US-trained model. Of approximately 160 reported CMV TCRbeta sequences, 67 were found in memory CD4+ repertoires.

Single viable CD3+CD4+CD8-CD45RO+ cells were sorted as the memory CD4+ T cells. Positive selection with CD4 microbeads enriched total CD4+ T cells. Method: immunoSEQ multiplex PCR; TCRdb's copy keeps in-frame clones and lacks some. The data hold over 65,000 clones, with about 73% observed a single time. This TCR came from an adult in good health and CMV-seropositive. The chain combines TRBV2 with TRBJ1-5; 7 nucleotides align to TRBD1. Sequenced sample: memory CD4+ T cells from blood. The CDR3 DNA reads as TGTGCCAGCAGTGTGGGCAGGGGGTACCAGCCCCAGCATTTT. It codes for CASSVGRGYQPQHF. The variable domain in full, with the rest retrieved from reference TRBV2 and TRBJ1-5, is EPEVTQTPSHQVTQMGQEVILRCVPISNHLYFYWYRQILGQKVEFLVSFYNNEISEKSEIFDDQFSVERPDGSNFTLKIRSTKLEDSAMYFCASSVGRGYQPQHFGDGTRLSIL.